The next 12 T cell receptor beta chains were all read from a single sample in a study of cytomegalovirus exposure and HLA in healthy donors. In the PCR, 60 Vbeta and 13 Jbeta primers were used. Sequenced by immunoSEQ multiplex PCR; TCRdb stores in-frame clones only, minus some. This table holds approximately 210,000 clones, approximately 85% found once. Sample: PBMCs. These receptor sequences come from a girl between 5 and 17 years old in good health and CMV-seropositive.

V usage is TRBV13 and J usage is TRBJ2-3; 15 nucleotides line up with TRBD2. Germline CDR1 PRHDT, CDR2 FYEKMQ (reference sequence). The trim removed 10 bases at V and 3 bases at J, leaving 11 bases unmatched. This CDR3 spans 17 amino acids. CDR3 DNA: TGTGCCACCCCAAGGACTAGCGGGGGGGCCGGGACAGATACGCAGTATTTT. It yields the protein CATPRTSGGAGTDTQYF.

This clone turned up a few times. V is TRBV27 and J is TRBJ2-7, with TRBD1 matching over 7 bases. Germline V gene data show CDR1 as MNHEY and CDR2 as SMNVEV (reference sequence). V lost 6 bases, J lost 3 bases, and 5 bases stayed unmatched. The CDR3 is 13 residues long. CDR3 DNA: TGTGCCAGCAGCAAGGGACAGAACTACGAGCAGTACTTC. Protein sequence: CASSKGQNYEQYF.

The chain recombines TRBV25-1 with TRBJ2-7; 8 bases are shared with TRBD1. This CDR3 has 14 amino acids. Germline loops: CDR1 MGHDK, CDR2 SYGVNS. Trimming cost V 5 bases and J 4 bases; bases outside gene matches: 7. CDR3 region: CASSSLDREYEQYF. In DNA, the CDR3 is TGTGCCAGCAGTTCCCTGGACAGGGAGTACGAGCAGTACTTC.

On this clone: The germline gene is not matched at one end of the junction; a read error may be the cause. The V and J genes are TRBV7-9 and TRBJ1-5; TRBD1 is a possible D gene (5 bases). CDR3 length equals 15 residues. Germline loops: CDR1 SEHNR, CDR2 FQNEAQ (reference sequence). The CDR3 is CSSSPLDRQNQPQHF. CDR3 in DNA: TGTTCCAGCAGCCCCCTGGACCGACAGAATCAGCCCCAGCATTTT.

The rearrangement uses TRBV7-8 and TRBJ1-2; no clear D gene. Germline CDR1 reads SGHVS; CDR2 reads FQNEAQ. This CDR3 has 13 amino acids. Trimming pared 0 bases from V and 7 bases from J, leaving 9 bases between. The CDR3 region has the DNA TGTGCCAGCAGCTTAGCGAGTGGTCCTGGCTACACCTTC. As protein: CASSLASGPGYTF. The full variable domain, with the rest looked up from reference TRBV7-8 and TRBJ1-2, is GAGVSQSPRYKVAKRGQDVALRCDPISGHVSLFWYQQALGQGPEFLTYFQNEAQLDKSGLPSDRFFAERPEGSVSTLKIQRTQQEDSAVYLCASSLASGPGYTFGSGTRLTVV.

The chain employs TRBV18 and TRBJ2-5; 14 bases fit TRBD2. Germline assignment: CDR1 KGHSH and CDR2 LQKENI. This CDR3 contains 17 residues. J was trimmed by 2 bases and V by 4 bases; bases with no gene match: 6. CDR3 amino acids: CASSQRLAGGRQETQYF. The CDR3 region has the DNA TGTGCCAGCTCACAAAGACTAGCGGGGGGGCGACAAGAGACCCAGTACTTC.

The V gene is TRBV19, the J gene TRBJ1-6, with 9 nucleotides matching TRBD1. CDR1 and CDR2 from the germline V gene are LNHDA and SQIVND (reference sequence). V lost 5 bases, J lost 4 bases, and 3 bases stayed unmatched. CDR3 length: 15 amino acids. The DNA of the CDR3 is TGTGCCAGTAGTTGGGGACAGGGATATAATTCACCCCTCCACTTT. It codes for CASSWGQGYNSPLHF. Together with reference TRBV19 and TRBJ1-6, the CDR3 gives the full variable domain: DGGITQSPKYLFRKEGQNVTLSCEQNLNHDAMYWYRQDPGQGLRLIYYSQIVNDFQKGDIAEGYSVSREKKESFPLTVTSAQKNPTAFYLCASSWGQGYNSPLHFGNGTRLTVT.

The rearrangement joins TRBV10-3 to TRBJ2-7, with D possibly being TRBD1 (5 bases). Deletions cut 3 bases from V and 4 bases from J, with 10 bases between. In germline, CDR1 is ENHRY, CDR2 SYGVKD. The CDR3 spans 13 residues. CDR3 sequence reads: CAISDGKGYEQYF. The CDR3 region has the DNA TGTGCCATCAGTGACGGCAAGGGGTACGAGCAGTACTTC.

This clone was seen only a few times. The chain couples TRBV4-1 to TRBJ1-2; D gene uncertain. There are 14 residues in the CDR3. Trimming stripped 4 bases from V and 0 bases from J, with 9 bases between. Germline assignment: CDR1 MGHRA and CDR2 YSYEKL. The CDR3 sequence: CASSLRGSNYGYTF. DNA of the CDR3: TGCGCCAGCAGCCTACGCGGGTCTAACTATGGCTACACCTTC.

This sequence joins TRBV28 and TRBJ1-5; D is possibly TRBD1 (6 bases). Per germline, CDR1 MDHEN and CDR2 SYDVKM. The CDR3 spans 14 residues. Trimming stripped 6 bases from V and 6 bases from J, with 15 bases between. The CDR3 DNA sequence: TGTGCCAGCAGCTCCGGGACACCAATTCAGCCCCAGCATTTT. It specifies CASSSGTPIQPQHF.

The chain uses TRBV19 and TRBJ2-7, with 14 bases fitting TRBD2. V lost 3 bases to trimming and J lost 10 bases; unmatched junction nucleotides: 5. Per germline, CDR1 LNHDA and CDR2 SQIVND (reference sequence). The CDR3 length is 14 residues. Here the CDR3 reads CASSIGLAGGTQYF. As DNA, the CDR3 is TGTGCCAGTAGTATCGGACTAGCGGGGGGTACTCAGTACTTC.

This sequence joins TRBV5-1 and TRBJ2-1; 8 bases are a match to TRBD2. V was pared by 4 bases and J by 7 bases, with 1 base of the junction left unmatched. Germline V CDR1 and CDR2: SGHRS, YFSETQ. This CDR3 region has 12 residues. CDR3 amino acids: CASSRGGNEQFF. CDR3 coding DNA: TGCGCCAGCAGCCGGGGGGGAAATGAGCAGTTCTTC.